These T cell receptor beta chains were read from a single sample in a study of cytomegalovirus exposure and HLA in healthy donors. Profiling relied on immunoSEQ multiplex PCR, and the TCRdb table lists in-frame clones only, not all of them. The sample holds 100,000 to 150,000 clones, about 91% seen once. The sequenced sample consisted of PBMCs. The source is a woman aged 18-30 years in good health and CMV-seronegative. Each CDR3 is given with its conserved first and last residue. D genes are given only for firm matches. The listing skips clone size in some rows; elsewhere it reads once, few, many or a size class.

clone_size d_call j_call v_call cdr3_nt cdr3_aa
NA NA TRBJ1-5 TRBV13 TGTGCCAGCAGCCCCTCCCGAGATCAGCCCCAGCATTTT CASSPSRDQPQHF
once TRBD2 TRBJ2-1 TRBV25-1 TGTGCCAGTCTCGTTCCGGGGGGTGAGCAGTTCTTC CASLVPGGEQFF
NA TRBD1 TRBJ1-2 TRBV6-5 TGTGCCAGCAGTTCGACAGGGAACTATGGCTACACCTTC CASSSTGNYGYTF
NA NA TRBJ2-1 TRBV19 TGTGCCAGTAGTATATCTAGAACCCCATATGAGCAGTTCTTC CASSISRTPYEQFF
NA NA TRBJ1-5 TRBV18 TGTGCCAGCTCACCATCGCTCGCCGGTAGCAATCAGCCCCAGCATTTT CASSPSLAGSNQPQHF
NA NA TRBJ2-1 TRBV9 TGTGCCAGCAGCGTTGGCAGGGGCGCAGACATTCCTTACAATGAGCAGTTCTTC CASSVGRGADIPYNEQFF
NA TRBD1 TRBJ1-5 TRBV28 TGTGCCAGCAGTCGAAGACAGGGGGACTCTCAGCCCCAGCATTTT CASSRRQGDSQPQHF
NA TRBD1 TRBJ1-1 TRBV7-9 TGTGCCAGCAGCTTAGTACAGGGGTGGGGCACTGAAGCTTTCTTT CASSLVQGWGTEAFF
NA TRBD1 TRBJ2-1 TRBV11-3 TGTGCCAGCAGCTTTCAGGACAGGGGGTTCTACAATGAGCAGTTCTTC CASSFQDRGFYNEQFF
NA NA TRBJ1-2 TRBV6-1 TGTGCCAGCAGTGAGACAGTCCTACCCTATGGCTACACCTTC CASSETVLPYGYTF
NA NA TRBJ2-3 TRBV7-2 TGTGCCAGCAGCTTTGCTCAGTGGCGGAGACCCACAGATACGCAGTATTTT CASSFAQWRRPTDTQYF
NA TRBD1 TRBJ2-3 TRBV5-1 TGCGCCAGCAGCTTGAGGGACAGGTTGCTAGATACGCAGTATTTT CASSLRDRLLDTQYF
NA TRBD1 TRBJ2-3 TRBV9 TGTGCCAGCAGCACCCGACAGGGGGCGAACACAGATACGCAGTATTTT CASSTRQGANTDTQYF
NA NA TRBJ1-1 TRBV30 TGTGCCTGGAGTAGACAGTCGAACACTGAAGCTTTCTTT CAWSRQSNTEAFF
NA NA TRBJ1-1 TRBV19 TGTGCCAGTAGGTACAGGCCGAACACTGAAGCTTTCTTT CASRYRPNTEAFF
once TRBD2 TRBJ2-3 TRBV29-1 TGCAGCGTTCGCGAAGGACTAGCGGCGCAGTATTTT CSVREGLAAQYF
NA NA TRBJ1-5 TRBV4-2 TGTGCCAGCAGCCAAGGGGAGGAGGGTGTCAATCAGCCCCAGCATTTT CASSQGEEGVNQPQHF
NA NA TRBJ1-4 TRBV2 TGTGCCAGTCTAGGTTGGACTAATGAAAAACTGTTTTTT CASLGWTNEKLFF
NA NA TRBJ2-2 TRBV27 TGTGCCAGCAGATTCGGAGGGGCCGGGGAGCTGTTTTTT CASRFGGAGELFF
NA TRBD1 TRBJ2-2 TRBV5-5 TGTGCCAGCAGCACATGGACAGGGTTCACCGGGGAGCTGTTTTTT CASSTWTGFTGELFF
NA NA TRBJ2-1 TRBV28 TGTGCCAGCATTCGACAGACATACAATGAGCAGTTCTTC CASIRQTYNEQFF
NA NA TRBJ2-5 TRBV18 TGTGCCAGCTCACCGACGGCGGAAAAAGAGACCCAGTACTTC CASSPTAEKETQYF
once TRBD2 TRBJ2-7 TRBV5-6 TGTGCCAGCAGCTTGTTTTATCCGCGGGAGCCCGAGCAGTACTTC CASSLFYPREPEQYF
NA TRBD2 TRBJ2-7 TRBV19 TGTGCCAGTAGTATGAGGCTAGCGGGAGTCGACGAGCAGTACTTC CASSMRLAGVDEQYF
once NA TRBJ2-5 TRBV19 TGTGCCAGTACCGGACAGCCTCAAGAGACCCAGTACTTC CASTGQPQETQYF
NA TRBD2 TRBJ2-5 TRBV27 TGTGCCAGCAGGCCCCTTTGGGACTATCAAGAGACCCAGTACTTC CASRPLWDYQETQYF
NA NA TRBJ2-2 TRBV6-6 TGTGCCAGCAGTTCGTATAACACCGGGGAGCTGTTTTTT CASSSYNTGELFF
once TRBD2 TRBJ2-1 TRBV11-2 TGTGCCAGCGGTGGGACTAGCTTCGATGAGCAGTTCTTC CASGGTSFDEQFF
NA NA TRBJ2-3 TRBV5-8 TGTGCCAGCAGCTTGACAGGGCCGGCCGATACGCAGTATTTT CASSLTGPADTQYF
NA TRBD1 TRBJ1-1 TRBV6-5 TGTGCCAGCAGTACCCCCACAGGGGCCACTGAAGCTTTCTTT CASSTPTGATEAFF
once NA TRBJ2-1 TRBV12-2 TGTGCAAGTCCCCTTGGAGTGGGGAGCAATGAGCAGTTCTTC CASPLGVGSNEQFF
NA TRBD2 TRBJ2-1 TRBV29-1 TGCAGCGTCGGGACTAGCGGGGGGCCGATATACAATGAGCAGTTCTTC CSVGTSGGPIYNEQFF
NA NA TRBJ2-2 TRBV5-1 TGCGCCAGCAGCTTGACGAGCGGCTCCGGGGAGCTGTTTTTT CASSLTSGSGELFF
NA NA TRBJ2-1 TRBV6-6 TGTGCCAGCAGCCCAGGCGGGTTTAGAAATGAGCAGTTCTTC CASSPGGFRNEQFF
NA NA TRBJ1-1 TRBV28 TGTGCCAGCAATTCCCCACAGGGTCCTATGAACACTGAAGCTTTCTTT CASNSPQGPMNTEAFF
NA TRBD1 TRBJ1-3 TRBV5-8 TGTGCCAGCAGCTGGCCGGGACAGGGAGCAAACACCATATATTTT CASSWPGQGANTIYF
many NA TRBJ1-2 TRBV9 TGTGCCAGCAGCCCACGGAGGTGGGGGGGTTATGGCTACACCTTC CASSPRRWGGYGYTF
NA NA TRBJ1-4 TRBV18 TGTGCCAGCTCACCACCCGGACTGAATGAAAAACTGTTTTTT CASSPPGLNEKLFF
NA TRBD1 TRBJ1-4 TRBV29-1 TGCAGCGTTGGAAGGGACAGGGGAATAGAAAAACTGTTTTTT CSVGRDRGIEKLFF
NA TRBD1 TRBJ2-5 TRBV18 TGTGCCAGCTCGCCGTGGGACAGCGAGGTGGAGACCCAGTACTTC CASSPWDSEVETQYF
few TRBD2 TRBJ2-5 TRBV6-1 TGTGCCAGCGGCGCGACTAGCGGGGGGGCGGAGACCCAGTACTTC CASGATSGGAETQYF
NA NA TRBJ2-1 TRBV7-2 TGTGCCAGCAGTCGCGAAGAGTGGGCCAATGAGCAGTTCTTC CASSREEWANEQFF
NA NA TRBJ2-3 TRBV30 TGTGCCTGGAGTGTAGCTGCGGGGACCACAGATACGCAGTATTTT CAWSVAAGTTDTQYF
NA TRBD2 TRBJ2-7 TRBV27 TGTGCCAGCAGCTCCGGGACTAGCGGGATCGAGCAGTACTTC CASSSGTSGIEQYF
NA NA TRBJ2-7 TRBV4-2 TGTGCCAGCAGCCAAGGTGACAGGTCCTACGAGCAGTACTTC CASSQGDRSYEQYF
NA TRBD1 TRBJ2-5 TRBV30 TGTGCCTGGAGCCCGAGGACAGGGGCGGGAGAGACCCAGTACTTC CAWSPRTGAGETQYF